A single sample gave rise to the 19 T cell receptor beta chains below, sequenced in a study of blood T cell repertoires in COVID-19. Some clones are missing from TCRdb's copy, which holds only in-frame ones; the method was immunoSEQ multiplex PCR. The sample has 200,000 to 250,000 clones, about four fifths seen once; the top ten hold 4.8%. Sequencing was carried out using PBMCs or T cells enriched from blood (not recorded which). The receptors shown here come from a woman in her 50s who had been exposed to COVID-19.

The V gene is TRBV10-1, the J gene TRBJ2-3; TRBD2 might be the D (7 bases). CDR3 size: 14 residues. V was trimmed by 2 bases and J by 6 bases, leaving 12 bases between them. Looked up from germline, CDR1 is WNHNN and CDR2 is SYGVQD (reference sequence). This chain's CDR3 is CASSEAGAPDTQYF. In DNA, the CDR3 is TGCGCCAGCAGTGAGGCGGGGGCCCCGGATACGCAGTATTTT.

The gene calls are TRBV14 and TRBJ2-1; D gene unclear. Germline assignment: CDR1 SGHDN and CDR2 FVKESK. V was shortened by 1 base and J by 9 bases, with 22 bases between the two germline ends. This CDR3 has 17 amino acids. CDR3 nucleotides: TGTGCCAGCAGCCAAGTTTCATTCGTCGAGGCGCCGGGTGAGCAGTTCTTC. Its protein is CASSQVSFVEAPGEQFF.

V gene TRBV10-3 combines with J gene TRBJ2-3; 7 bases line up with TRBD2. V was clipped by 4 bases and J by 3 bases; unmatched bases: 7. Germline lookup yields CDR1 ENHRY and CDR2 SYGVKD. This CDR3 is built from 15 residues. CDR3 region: CAISAPTGGTDTQYF. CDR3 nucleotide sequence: TGTGCCATCAGTGCCCCAACGGGGGGAACAGATACGCAGTATTTT.

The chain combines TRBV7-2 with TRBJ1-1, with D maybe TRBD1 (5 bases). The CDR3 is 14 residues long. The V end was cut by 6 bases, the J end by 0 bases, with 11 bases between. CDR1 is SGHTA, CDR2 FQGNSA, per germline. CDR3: CASSRTYMNTEAFF. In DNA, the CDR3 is TGTGCCAGCAGTCGGACATATATGAACACTGAAGCTTTCTTT.

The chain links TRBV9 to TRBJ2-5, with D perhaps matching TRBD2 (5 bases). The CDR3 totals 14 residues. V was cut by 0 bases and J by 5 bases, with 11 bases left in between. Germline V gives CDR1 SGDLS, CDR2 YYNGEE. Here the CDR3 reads CASSVEDLSETQYF. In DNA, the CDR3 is TGTGCCAGCAGCGTAGAGGACTTATCGGAGACCCAGTACTTC.

The CDR3 sequence is CASSMGGHPLVQYF. The CDR3 coding sequence is TGTGCCAGTAGTATGGGGGGGCACCCTTTGGTGCAGTACTTC. The chain combines TRBV19 with TRBJ2-7; a possible D gene is TRBD2 (7 bases). The CDR3 extends over 14 amino acids. V was shortened by 3 bases and J by 9 bases, with 18 bases between the two germline ends. CDR1 and CDR2 (germline): LNHDA, SQIVND (reference sequence).

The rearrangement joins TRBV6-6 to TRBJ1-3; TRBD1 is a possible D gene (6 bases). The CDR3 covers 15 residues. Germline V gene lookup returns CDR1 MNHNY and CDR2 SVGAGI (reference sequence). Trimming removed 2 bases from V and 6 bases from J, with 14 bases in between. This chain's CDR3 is CASSYGPGHLNTIYF. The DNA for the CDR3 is TGTGCCAGCAGTTACGGGCCGGGACATCTAAACACCATATATTTT.

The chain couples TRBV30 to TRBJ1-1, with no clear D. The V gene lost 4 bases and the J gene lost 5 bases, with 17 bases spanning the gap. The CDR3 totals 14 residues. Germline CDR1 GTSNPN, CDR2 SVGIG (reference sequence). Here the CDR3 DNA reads TGTGCCTGGAAAGCTCTTACCAGGCATACTGAAGCTTTCTTT. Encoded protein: CAWKALTRHTEAFF.

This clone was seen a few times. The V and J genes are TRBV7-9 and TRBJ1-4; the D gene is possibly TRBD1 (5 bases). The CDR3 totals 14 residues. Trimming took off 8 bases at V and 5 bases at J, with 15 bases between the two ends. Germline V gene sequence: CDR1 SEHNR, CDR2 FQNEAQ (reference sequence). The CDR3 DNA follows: TGTGCCAGCGGGGGAGGACACTTGAATGAAAAACTGTTTTTT. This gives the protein CASGGGHLNEKLFF.

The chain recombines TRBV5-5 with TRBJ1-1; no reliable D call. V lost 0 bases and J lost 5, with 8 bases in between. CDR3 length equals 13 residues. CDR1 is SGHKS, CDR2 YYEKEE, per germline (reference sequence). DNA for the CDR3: TGTGCCAGCAGCTTGGCTCCTTCTACTGAAGCTTTCTTT. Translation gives CASSLAPSTEAFF.

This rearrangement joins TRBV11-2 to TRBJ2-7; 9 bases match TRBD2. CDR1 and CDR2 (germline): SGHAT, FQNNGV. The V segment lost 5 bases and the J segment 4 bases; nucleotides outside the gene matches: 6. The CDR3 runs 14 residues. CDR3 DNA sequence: TGTGCCAGCAGCCTTGCTAGCGGGGTGTACGAGCAGTACTTC. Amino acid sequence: CASSLASGVYEQYF. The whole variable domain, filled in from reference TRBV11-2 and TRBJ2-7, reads EAGVAQSPRYKIIEKRQSVAFWCNPISGHATLYWYQQILGQGPKLLIQFQNNGVVDDSQLPKDRFSAERLKGVDSTLKIQPAKLEDSAVYLCASSLASGVYEQYFGPGTRLTVT.

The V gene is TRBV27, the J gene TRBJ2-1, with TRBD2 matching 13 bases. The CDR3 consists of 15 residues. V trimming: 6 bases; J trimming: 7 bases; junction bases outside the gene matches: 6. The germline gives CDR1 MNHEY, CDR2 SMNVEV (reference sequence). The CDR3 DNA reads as TGTGCCAGCAGGACGGGGGGACTAGCGGGAAATGAGCAGTTCTTC. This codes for CASRTGGLAGNEQFF.

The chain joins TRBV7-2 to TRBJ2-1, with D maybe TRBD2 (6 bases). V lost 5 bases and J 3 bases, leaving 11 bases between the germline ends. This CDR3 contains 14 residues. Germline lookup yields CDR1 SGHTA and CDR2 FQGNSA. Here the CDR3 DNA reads TGTGCCAGCAGCCCCCGGGACTTCTACAATGAGCAGTTCTTC. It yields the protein CASSPRDFYNEQFF.

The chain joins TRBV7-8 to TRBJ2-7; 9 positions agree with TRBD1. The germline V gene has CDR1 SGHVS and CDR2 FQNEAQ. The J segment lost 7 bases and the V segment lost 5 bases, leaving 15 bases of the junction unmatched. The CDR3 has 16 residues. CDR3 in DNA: TGTGCCAGCAGCCTTCTACCCGGGACAGGGTCGGGTGAGCAGTACTTC. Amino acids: CASSLLPGTGSGEQYF.

CDR3 in DNA: TGTGCCAGCTCACATCGAACAGGGGTAACCTACGAGCAGTACTTC. This encodes CASSHRTGVTYEQYF. V usage is TRBV18 and J usage is TRBJ2-7; 7 positions agree with TRBD1. Germline assignment: CDR1 KGHSH and CDR2 LQKENI. Germline trimming cut 4 bases from V and 2 bases from J; bases unmatched to any gene: 8. This CDR3 has 15 amino acids.

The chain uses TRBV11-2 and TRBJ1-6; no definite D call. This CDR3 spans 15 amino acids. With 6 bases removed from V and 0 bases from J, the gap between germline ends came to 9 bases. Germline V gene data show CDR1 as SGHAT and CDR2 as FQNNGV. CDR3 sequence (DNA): TGTGCCAGCAGTCAACGGGGCTCCTATAATTCACCCCTCCACTTT. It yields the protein CASSQRGSYNSPLHF.

The CDR3 protein is CASSLEGSGNYGYTF. DNA of the CDR3: TGCGCCAGCAGCTTGGAGGGTTCGGGGAACTATGGCTACACCTTC. The rearrangement links TRBV5-1 to TRBJ1-2; D remains unclear. Germline V gene sequence: CDR1 SGHRS, CDR2 YFSETQ. This CDR3 comprises 15 residues. Trimming took off 0 bases at V and 2 bases at J, with 11 bases between the two ends. The full variable domain, its missing parts supplied by reference TRBV5-1 and TRBJ1-2, is KAGVTQTPRYLIKTRGQQVTLSCSPISGHRSVSWYQQTPGQGLQFLFEYFSETQRNKGNFPGRFSGRQFSNSRSEMNVSTLELGDSALYLCASSLEGSGNYGYTFGSGTRLTVV.

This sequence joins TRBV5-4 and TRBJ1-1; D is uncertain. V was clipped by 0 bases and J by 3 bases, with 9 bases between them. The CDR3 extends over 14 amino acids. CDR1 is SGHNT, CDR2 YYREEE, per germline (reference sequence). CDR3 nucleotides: TGTGCCAGCAGCTTGGGGGCGAGATACACTGAAGCTTTCTTT. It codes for CASSLGARYTEAFF.

The CDR3 bases are TGTGCCAGCAGTTTCATCCAAGAGGATCAGCCCCAGCATTTT. Translated: CASSFIQEDQPQHF. The V gene is TRBV28, the J gene TRBJ1-5; no reliable D call. CDR1 MDHEN and CDR2 SYDVKM come from the germline V gene. The ends were cut back, 3 bases at V and 5 bases at J, with 11 bases in the middle. This CDR3 spans 14 amino acids.